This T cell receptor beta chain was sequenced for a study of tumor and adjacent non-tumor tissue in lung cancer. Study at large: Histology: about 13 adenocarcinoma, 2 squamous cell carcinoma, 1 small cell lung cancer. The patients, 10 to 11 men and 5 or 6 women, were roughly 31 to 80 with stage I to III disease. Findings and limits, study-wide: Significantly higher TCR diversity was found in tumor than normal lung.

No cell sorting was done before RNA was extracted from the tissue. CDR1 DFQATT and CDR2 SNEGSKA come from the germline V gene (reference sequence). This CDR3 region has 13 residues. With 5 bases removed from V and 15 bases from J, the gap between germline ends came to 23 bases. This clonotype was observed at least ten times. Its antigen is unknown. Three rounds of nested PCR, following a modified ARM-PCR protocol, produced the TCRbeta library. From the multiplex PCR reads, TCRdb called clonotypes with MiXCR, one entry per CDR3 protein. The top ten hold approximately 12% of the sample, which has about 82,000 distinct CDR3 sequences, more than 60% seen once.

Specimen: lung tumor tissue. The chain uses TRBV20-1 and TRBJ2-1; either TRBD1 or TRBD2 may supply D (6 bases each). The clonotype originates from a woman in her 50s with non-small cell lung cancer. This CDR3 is CSAGINRGDFVFF. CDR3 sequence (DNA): TGCAGTGCTGGGATAAATAGGGGGGACTTTGTGTTCTTC.